This T cell receptor beta chain was obtained from a study of radiotherapy plus CTLA-4 blockade in lung cancer. The study, taken as a whole, reports: Reported findings show early blood T cell clone dynamics, with interferon-beta, best predicted response. An expansion of tumor-derived TCR clones occurred in blood after radiotherapy plus ipilimumab.

Remarks on this clone: Its antigen is not identified. Distinct nucleotide sequences in the sample also encode this CDR3.

CTLA-4 blockade with ipilimumab, together with focal radiation, was given to patients with chemo-refractory metastatic non-small-cell lung cancer. The length of the CDR3 is 13 residues. Germline V CDR1 and CDR2: SGHRS, YFSETQ. V lost 4 bases to trimming and J lost 4 bases, with 11 bases between them. Data came from immunoSEQ multiplex PCR; TCRdb stores just in-frame clones and leaves some out. The table lists roughly 100,000 clones, approximately 85% of them singletons. The sequenced sample was peripheral blood, obtained from a patient treated with radiotherapy plus ipilimumab. The origin of this receptor is a human donor with non-small cell lung cancer who had a partial response to radiotherapy plus ipilimumab. The chain combines TRBV5-1 with TRBJ1-1; D may be TRBD1 (5 bases). The CDR3 sequence: CASSLIQGTEAFF. The DNA for the CDR3 is TGCGCCAGCAGCCTCATCCAGGGCACTGAAGCTTTCTTT.